This TCR beta chain comes out of a study of long-term antiretroviral therapy in people with HIV. Survey-level resolution applied to immunoSEQ assay v3.0. The table came from immunoSEQ multiplex PCR; TCRdb's copy has only in-frame clones and leaves some out. The repertoire includes about 35,000 clones, approximately 94% of them detected once, and about 3.6% sits in the top ten. The CDR3 extends over 14 amino acids. With 0 bases removed from V and 4 bases from J, the gap between germline ends came to 10 bases. Germline values: CDR1 SGHRS, CDR2 YFSETQ. The source of this sequence is a woman in her 50s with HIV. The chain couples TRBV5-1 to TRBJ1-2, with no clear D. The sequencing here drew on unsorted PBMCs, taken 4.1 years after starting antiretroviral therapy. The CDR3 DNA reads TGCGCCAGCAGCTTGGAGGCGGTCGTCTATGGCTACACCTTC. It specifies CASSLEAVVYGYTF.